What follows are 9 T cell receptor beta chains derived from one specimen sequenced in a study of CD8+ T cells in alopecia areata. TCR sequencing used cDNA made by reverse transcription of extracted RNA. Profiling relied on immunoSEQ multiplex PCR, and the TCRdb table lists in-frame clones only, not all of them. Among about 200,000 clones listed, more than 50% were seen once. The source material was CD8+ T cells sorted from blood. The receptors originated from a human donor in good health.

This chain uses TRBV29-1 with TRBJ2-7, with D unresolved. This CDR3 has 12 residues. Germline values: CDR1 SQVTM, CDR2 ANQGSEA. V lost 1 base and J lost 0, with 4 bases in between. CDR3 loop: CSVEGISYEQYF. CDR3 coding DNA: TGCAGCGTTGAAGGAATCTCCTACGAGCAGTACTTC.

CDR3 coding DNA: TGCGCCAGCAGCCAAGAAATCGGGGAAAACATTCAGTACTTC. This codes for CASSQEIGENIQYF. The chain is built from TRBV4-1 and TRBJ2-4; perhaps TRBD2 as D (5 bases). V was clipped by 0 bases and J by 5 bases, with 8 bases between them. Germline CDR1 reads MGHRA; CDR2 reads YSYEKL. The CDR3 is 14 residues long.

On this clone itself: The junction shows a germline mismatch at one end, possibly a read error. This chain connects TRBV7-9 to TRBJ1-2; D unclear. From germline, CDR1 is SEHNR and CDR2 FQNEAQ (reference sequence). The CDR3 contains 17 residues. The CDR3 reads CASSLDGMASARYGYTF. CDR3 nucleotide sequence: TGTGCCAGCAGTTTAGATGGGATGGCCTCGGCCCGCTATGGCTACACCTTC.

This clone has just a few counts. The chain is built from TRBV30 and TRBJ1-1; tentatively, D is TRBD1 (5 bases). CDR1 is GTSNPN, CDR2 SVGIG, per germline (reference sequence). Trimming cost V 2 bases and J 7 bases, with 11 bases left between them. The CDR3 is made up of 12 amino acids. CDR3 in amino acids: CAWSRGSNEAFF. DNA of the CDR3: TGTGCCTGGAGTAGGGGTAGTAATGAAGCTTTCTTT.

The chain joins TRBV13 to TRBJ2-7; D may be TRBD1 (6 bases). CDR1 is PRHDT and CDR2 is FYEKMQ in the germline V gene (reference sequence). The CDR3 runs to 13 residues. V lost 5 bases to trimming and J lost 0 bases, with 8 bases between them. CDR3 coding DNA: TGTGCCAGCAGCCCGGACAGCTCCTACGAGCAGTACTTC. Protein product: CASSPDSSYEQYF.

V and J are TRBV29-1 and TRBJ1-2; 9 positions match TRBD1. V dropped 7 bases and J dropped 5; count of bases not matched to a gene: 14. Per germline, CDR1 SQVTM and CDR2 ANQGSEA. The CDR3 covers 15 residues. CDR3 bases: TGCAGCGCAGTTTCCGGGACAGGGCGAATTTATGGCTACACCTTC. Residues: CSAVSGTGRIYGYTF. The full variable domain, its missing parts supplied by reference TRBV29-1 and TRBJ1-2, is SAVISQKPSRDICQRGTSLTIQCQVDSQVTMMFWYRQQPGQSLTLIATANQGSEATYESGFVIDKFPISRPNLTFSTLTVSNMSPEDSSIYLCSAVSGTGRIYGYTFGSGTRLTVV.

The chain carries TRBV29-1 and TRBJ1-1; TRBD1 might be the D (6 bases). The CDR3 extends over 11 amino acids. Germline V gives CDR1 SQVTM, CDR2 ANQGSEA. V shed 7 bases and J shed 6 bases, with 12 bases lying between them. The CDR3 nucleotides are TGCAGCGCCCCGGGGGGCCCTGAAGCTTTCTTT. As protein: CSAPGGPEAFF.

The table lists this clone with a few counts. The genes are TRBV29-1 and TRBJ2-2; 8 nucleotides agree with TRBD2. The CDR3 runs 13 residues. V gave up 3 bases and J gave up 3 bases; unmatched junction bases: 0. Germline lookup yields CDR1 SQVTM and CDR2 ANQGSEA. CDR3 region: CSVDGGDTGELFF. In nucleotides, the CDR3 is TGCAGCGTTGACGGGGGGGACACCGGGGAGCTGTTTTTT.

V gene TRBV4-1 combines with J gene TRBJ1-1, with D possibly being TRBD1 (5 bases). This CDR3 has 15 amino acids. Per germline, CDR1 MGHRA and CDR2 YSYEKL. Between the trimmed V and J ends, which lost 1 base and 4 bases, there was a span of 13 bases. The DNA of the CDR3 is TGCGCCAGCAGCCAAGTCCCAGGGAGTCGCACTGAAGCTTTCTTT. Translation: CASSQVPGSRTEAFF.